These 32 T cell receptor beta chains came from one sample sequenced in a study of glioma-infiltrating T cells after dendritic cell vaccination. Time point noted: after dendritic cell vaccination, including at tumor progression/relapse. Here immunoSEQ multiplex PCR was the method, and the copy in TCRdb shows in-frame clones only, minus some. The sample shows 100,000 or so clones, over 80% of them seen only once. The sequencing here drew on blood, taken after dendritic cell vaccination. All receptors come from a human donor with glioblastoma.

The V call is TRBV29-1, the J call TRBJ1-2; TRBD1 matches at 11 bases. Germline values: CDR1 SQVTM, CDR2 ANQGSEA. Losses at the gene ends were 7 bases for V and 6 bases for J; bases not matched to a gene: 4. The CDR3 runs to 12 residues. CDR3 DNA sequence: TGCAGCGCGGGACAGGGGGAAAATGGCTACACCTTC. Protein: CSAGQGENGYTF. Complete variable domain (other parts from reference TRBV29-1 and TRBJ1-2): SAVISQKPSRDICQRGTSLTIQCQVDSQVTMMFWYRQQPGQSLTLIATANQGSEATYESGFVIDKFPISRPNLTFSTLTVSNMSPEDSSIYLCSAGQGENGYTFGSGTRLTVV.

The gene calls are TRBV5-1 and TRBJ1-1, with D possibly matching TRBD1 (6 bases). The germline V and J ends were trimmed by 3 bases and 1 base, with 7 bases remaining between them. From germline, CDR1 is SGHRS and CDR2 YFSETQ. This CDR3 has 13 residues. The DNA of the CDR3 is TGCGCCAGCAGCTGGGGACAGAACACTGAAGCTTTCTTT. Encoded protein: CASSWGQNTEAFF. The entire variable domain, with the rest obtained from reference TRBV5-1 and TRBJ1-1, is as follows: KAGVTQTPRYLIKTRGQQVTLSCSPISGHRSVSWYQQTPGQGLQFLFEYFSETQRNKGNFPGRFSGRQFSNSRSEMNVSTLELGDSALYLCASSWGQNTEAFFGQGTRLTVV.

The chain couples TRBV7-2 to TRBJ2-7, with D perhaps TRBD2 (6 bases). The V end was cut by 5 bases, the J end by 9 bases, with 14 bases between. CDR3 length equals 12 residues. Germline CDR1 reads SGHTA; CDR2 reads FQGNSA. The CDR3 protein is CASSPLAGRQYF. The CDR3 coding sequence is TGTGCCAGCAGCCCCCTGGCGGGGAGGCAGTACTTC.

The chain carries TRBV4-1 and TRBJ2-4, with 8 bases lining up with TRBD2. J lost 0 bases, V lost 1 base, and 14 bases had no gene match. The CDR3 length is 20 residues. CDR1 and CDR2 (germline): MGHRA, YSYEKL. CDR3 protein: CASSQATLAGRELAKNIQYF. The CDR3 DNA follows: TGCGCCAGCAGCCAAGCAACTTTAGCGGGAAGGGAACTAGCCAAAAACATTCAGTACTTC.

J is TRBJ1-2 and V is TRBV11-2; 10 bases match TRBD1. Germline trimming cut 3 bases from V and 8 bases from J; bases unmatched to any gene: 9. CDR3 length: 15 residues. The germline V gene encodes CDR1 SGHAT and CDR2 FQNNGV. CDR3: CASSFPDRGRRGYTF. The DNA for the CDR3 is TGTGCCAGCAGCTTCCCAGACAGGGGGCGTCGGGGCTACACCTTC.

This clone was seen a handful of times. The chain uses TRBV28 and TRBJ2-1, with 9 positions matching TRBD2. Germline CDR1 is MDHEN and CDR2 is SYDVKM. V lost 4 bases and J lost 3; bases outside the gene matches: 19. The CDR3 consists of 20 residues. CDR3 DNA sequence: TGTGCCAGCAGTTCGCTCCTAGCGGGAATTGAACCAATCGGCTACAATGAGCAGTTCTTC. Amino acid sequence: CASSSLLAGIEPIGYNEQFF.

This clone was counted between two and nine times. The rearrangement links TRBV5-4 to TRBJ1-1, with a weak D call TRBD1 (5 bases). V dropped 2 bases and J dropped 0 bases, with 17 bases sitting between them. The CDR3 has 17 residues. In germline, CDR1 is SGHNT, CDR2 YYREEE (reference sequence). CDR3 DNA: TGTGCCAGCAGCTTTGGGGGGACCACTATTTTGAACACTGAAGCTTTCTTT. Protein: CASSFGGTTILNTEAFF.

CDR3 protein: CASSGGTGTEAFF. CDR3 nucleotide sequence: TGTGCCAGCAGCGGAGGGACAGGCACTGAAGCTTTCTTT. This rearrangement joins TRBV5-4 to TRBJ1-1; 8 bases fit TRBD1. The CDR3 runs to 13 residues. The trim removed 4 bases at V and 4 bases at J, leaving 3 bases unmatched. Per germline, CDR1 SGHNT and CDR2 YYREEE (reference sequence).

The chain employs TRBV5-1 and TRBJ2-7; 7 nucleotides agree with TRBD1. The V segment lost 4 bases and the J segment 3 bases; nucleotides outside the gene matches: 4. CDR1 is SGHRS and CDR2 is YFSETQ in the germline V gene. This CDR3 is 13 amino acids long. This CDR3 reads CASSPGQLYEQYF. The DNA of the CDR3 is TGCGCCAGCAGCCCGGGACAGCTCTACGAGCAGTACTTC.

This clone was seen just once. This CDR3 reads CASSQDSLAGTKNIQYF. The CDR3 DNA reads TGTGCCAGCAGCCAAGACTCCCTAGCGGGGACTAAAAACATTCAGTACTTC. The V gene is TRBV14, the J gene TRBJ2-4, with 9 bases that match TRBD2. The CDR3 has 17 amino acids. CDR1 is SGHDN, CDR2 FVKESK, per germline. V gave up 0 bases and J gave up 4 bases; unmatched junction bases: 7. The full variable domain, in which reference TRBV14 and TRBJ2-4 provide the parts outside the CDR3, is EAGVTQFPSHSVIEKGQTVTLRCDPISGHDNLYWYRRVMGKEIKFLLHFVKESKQDESGMPNNRFLAERTGGTYSTLKVQPAELEDSGVYFCASSQDSLAGTKNIQYFGAGTRLSVL.

The chain has TRBV7-8 and TRBJ1-3; D gene ambiguous. Trimming removed 1 base at V and 0 bases at J, with 7 bases between. CDR3 size: 15 residues. Looked up from germline, CDR1 is SGHVS and CDR2 is FQNEAQ. The CDR3 nucleotides read TGTGCCAGCAGCTTAGACCGAGGCTCTGGAAACACCATATATTTT. Translating it yields CASSLDRGSGNTIYF.

The chain recombines TRBV19 with TRBJ2-3; 8 bases match TRBD1. V dropped 9 bases and J dropped 4; count of bases not matched to a gene: 9. The CDR3 runs to 14 residues. Germline-derived CDR1 and CDR2 are LNHDA and SQIVND (reference sequence). CDR3 nucleotide sequence: TGTGCCAGCGATAGGACAGGGACCCCAGATACGCAGTATTTT. This encodes CASDRTGTPDTQYF.

In its sample, this clone was seen once. This chain connects TRBV6-6 to TRBJ1-1, with D unclear. Germline V gene data show CDR1 as MNHNY and CDR2 as SVGAGI (reference sequence). Between the trimmed V and J ends, which lost 5 bases and 5 bases, there was a span of 6 bases. The CDR3 extends over 11 amino acids. CDR3 sequence: CASSGSTEAFF. The CDR3 DNA is TGTGCCAGCAGTGGGAGTACTGAAGCTTTCTTT.

The chain combines TRBV18 with TRBJ2-1; 15 bases are a match to TRBD2. Unmatched junction bases numbered 9, after V lost 0 bases and J lost 3 bases. Per germline, CDR1 KGHSH and CDR2 LQKENI. The CDR3 has 20 amino acids. This CDR3 reads CASSPPGTSGGSQIYNEQFF. The CDR3, as DNA: TGTGCCAGCTCACCACCGGGGACTAGCGGGGGGTCTCAGATCTACAATGAGCAGTTCTTC.

V usage is TRBV27 and J usage is TRBJ2-7; 12 positions match TRBD2. This CDR3 comprises 17 residues. The trim removed 4 bases at V and 4 bases at J, leaving 11 bases unmatched. Germline CDR1 is MNHEY and CDR2 is SMNVEV (reference sequence). In nucleotides, the CDR3 is TGTGCCAGCAGTTCCTCCTGGACTAGCGGGATCTTATACGAGCAGTACTTC. Protein: CASSSSWTSGILYEQYF.

The chain uses TRBV5-4 and TRBJ2-5; 10 bases are a match to TRBD1. J gave up 2 bases and V 0 bases, and 1 base lay outside the gene matches. This CDR3 comprises 15 residues. The germline CDR1 and CDR2 sequences are SGHNT and YYREEE (reference sequence). The CDR3 coding sequence is TGTGCCAGCAGCTTGGGGGACAGGGGACAAGAGACCCAGTACTTC. Translation gives CASSLGDRGQETQYF.

The V gene is TRBV6-5, the J gene TRBJ1-2; D remains ambiguous. The CDR3 spans 14 residues. Trimming cost V 0 bases and J 0 bases, with 5 bases left between them. Germline CDR1 and CDR2: MNHEY and SVGAGI. Here the CDR3 DNA reads TGTGCCAGCAGTTACTCGAGAGCTAACTATGGCTACACCTTC. It is translated as CASSYSRANYGYTF.

V and J are TRBV19 and TRBJ2-5, with 14 bases lining up with TRBD2. The CDR3 is 15 residues long. Looked up from germline, CDR1 is LNHDA and CDR2 is SQIVND (reference sequence). V lost 3 bases and J lost 4; bases outside the gene matches: 1. CDR3 nucleotides: TGTGCCAGTAGTATCGGACTAGCGGGAGGAGAGACCCAGTACTTC. Protein sequence: CASSIGLAGGETQYF. The full variable domain, in which reference TRBV19 and TRBJ2-5 provide the parts outside the CDR3, is DGGITQSPKYLFRKEGQNVTLSCEQNLNHDAMYWYRQDPGQGLRLIYYSQIVNDFQKGDIAEGYSVSREKKESFPLTVTSAQKNPTAFYLCASSIGLAGGETQYFGPGTRLLVL.

The genes are TRBV15 and TRBJ2-6; D is perhaps TRBD1 (6 bases). Germline lookup yields CDR1 LNHNV and CDR2 YYDKDF (reference sequence). V was shortened by 8 bases and J by 7 bases, with 15 bases between the two germline ends. This CDR3 is 14 amino acids long. Here the CDR3 DNA reads TGTGCCACCCTAGGGGGAAGTGGTGCCAACGTCCTGACTTTC. Translating gives CATLGGSGANVLTF.

This clone was detected a few times. The chain employs TRBV9 and TRBJ1-2; 10 positions match TRBD1. The V and J ends lost 4 bases and 8 bases, in that order; junction bases with no gene match: 8. The CDR3 is 14 amino acids. Germline CDR1 and CDR2: SGDLS and YYNGEE. The DNA for the CDR3 is TGTGCCAGCAGCCAAGACAGGGGGCTTTACGGCTACACCTTC. It translates to CASSQDRGLYGYTF.

This clone has only a few counts. The V and J genes are TRBV2 and TRBJ1-4; 9 bases fit TRBD1. V lost 2 bases to trimming and J lost 8 bases; unmatched junction nucleotides: 6. The CDR3 totals 15 residues. In germline, CDR1 is SNHLY, CDR2 FYNNEI. Here the CDR3 reads CASSEMGTGIEKLFF. The CDR3 region has the DNA TGTGCCAGCAGTGAAATGGGGACAGGGATCGAAAAACTGTTTTTT.

The V call is TRBV9, the J call TRBJ2-1; D might be TRBD2 (5 bases). Germline-derived CDR1 and CDR2 are SGDLS and YYNGEE. The CDR3 contains 14 residues. Trimming took off 0 bases at V and 9 bases at J, with 13 bases between the two ends. The CDR3 reads CASSVGLEGTEQFF. The CDR3 DNA reads as TGTGCCAGCAGCGTAGGGCTAGAGGGTACTGAGCAGTTCTTC.

This clone was recorded a few times. The CDR3 here is CASSASGRNSEKLFF. The CDR3 coding sequence is TGTGCCAGCAGTGCGTCGGGTAGGAACTCTGAAAAACTGTTTTTT. The chain joins TRBV2 to TRBJ1-4, with D unresolved. V was cut by 4 bases and J by 7 bases, with 16 bases left in between. Germline V gives CDR1 SNHLY, CDR2 FYNNEI. The length of the CDR3 is 15 residues.

The chain combines TRBV28 with TRBJ1-2, with TRBD1 identical over 10 bases. CDR1 is MDHEN and CDR2 is SYDVKM in the germline V gene. The CDR3 is 15 residues long. The V and J ends lost 4 bases and 3 bases, in that order; junction bases with no gene match: 5. The CDR3, as DNA: TGTGCCAGCAGTTCTGACGGGACAGGGGACTATGGCTACACCTTC. Protein sequence: CASSSDGTGDYGYTF.

Points on this clone: The junction does not match germline at one end; this may be a read error. The V call is TRBV7-7, the J call TRBJ2-2; TRBD1 aligns across 10 bases. Germline-derived CDR1 and CDR2 are SSHAT and FNYEAQ (reference sequence). The CDR3 has 14 residues. CDR3 in amino acids: CASRRDRGTGELFF. The CDR3 DNA is TGTGCTAGCAGGCGGGACAGGGGCACCGGGGAGCTGTTTTTT.

The V call is TRBV10-2, the J call TRBJ2-1, with D unclear. The CDR3 covers 19 residues. V lost 4 bases to trimming and J lost 0 bases, with 22 bases between them. The germline CDR1 and CDR2 sequences are WSHSY and SAAADI. The CDR3 loop reads CASSVRLRPRVSSYNEQFF. CDR3 DNA: TGCGCCAGCAGTGTGAGACTCCGACCAAGAGTTAGCTCCTACAATGAGCAGTTCTTC.

The rearrangement uses TRBV19 and TRBJ2-7; D is possibly TRBD1 (5 bases). Germline-derived CDR1 and CDR2 are LNHDA and SQIVND (reference sequence). The CDR3 is 13 amino acids. V was cut by 3 bases and J by 2 bases, with 8 bases left in between. In DNA, the CDR3 is TGTGCCAGTAGTATCACAGGTACCTACGAGCAGTACTTC. Its protein product is CASSITGTYEQYF.

CDR3: CASSPGQGGTEAFF. The CDR3 coding sequence is TGTGCCAGCTCACCTGGACAGGGGGGGACTGAAGCTTTCTTT. The rearrangement uses TRBV18 and TRBJ1-1, with 10 bases identical to TRBD1. The germline gives CDR1 KGHSH, CDR2 LQKENI. The CDR3 totals 14 residues. J was trimmed by 5 bases and V by 3 bases; bases with no gene match: 3. Full variable domain (rest looked up from reference TRBV18 and TRBJ1-1): NAGVMQNPRHLVRRRGQEARLRCSPMKGHSHVYWYRQLPEEGLKFMVYLQKENIIDESGMPKERFSAEFPKEGPSILRIQQVVRGDSAAYFCASSPGQGGTEAFFGQGTRLTVV.

This clone has more than one count but fewer than ten. V gene TRBV6-1 combines with J gene TRBJ2-7; 10 nucleotides line up with TRBD1. This CDR3 contains 14 residues. After removal of 4 bases from V and 8 bases from J, the junction contained 8 bases not matched to a gene. The germline V gene has CDR1 MNHNS and CDR2 SASEGT. CDR3 DNA sequence: TGTGCCAGCAGTGCCGACAGGGGGCGCCTCAAGCAGTACTTC. Protein sequence: CASSADRGRLKQYF.

The CDR3 DNA sequence: TGTGCCAGCAGTTTTTATCCACTCTATGGCTACACCTTC. Translation: CASSFYPLYGYTF. This chain uses TRBV28 with TRBJ1-2; D gene ambiguous. Between the trimmed V and J ends, which lost 3 bases and 4 bases, there was a span of 9 bases. This CDR3 comprises 13 residues. Germline-derived CDR1 and CDR2 are MDHEN and SYDVKM.

This chain connects TRBV19 to TRBJ2-3, with 7 bases aligning to TRBD2. Germline assignment: CDR1 LNHDA and CDR2 SQIVND (reference sequence). This CDR3 contains 14 residues. J gave up 2 bases and V 3 bases, and 2 bases lay outside the gene matches. CDR3 nucleotides: TGTGCCAGTAGTATCGGGGGGTACACAGATACGCAGTATTTT. It is translated as CASSIGGYTDTQYF.

The table lists this clone with many counts. The V and J genes are TRBV25-1 and TRBJ2-3; 8 bases match TRBD2. The CDR3 totals 13 residues. CDR1 MGHDK and CDR2 SYGVNS come from the germline V gene. Germline trimming cut 5 bases from V and 3 bases from J; bases unmatched to any gene: 1. DNA of the CDR3: TGTGCCAGCAGTCGGGGGGGGACAGATACGCAGTATTTT. This translates into CASSRGGTDTQYF.